This TCR beta chain is from a study of blood T cell repertoires in COVID-19. About the study: There were acute and convalescent COVID-19 samples, and they came from the United States, Italy and Spain. The cDNA or gDNA used as material had been derived from T cells, B-cell-depleted T cells, or PBMCs.

The germline V gene has CDR1 SEHNR and CDR2 FQNEAQ (reference sequence). With 3 bases clipped from V and 10 bases from J, the junction kept 5 bases outside the gene matches. This CDR3 region has 14 residues. How the authors handled the data: Cell counts per sample came from amplifying reference gene primers. Generated by immunoSEQ multiplex PCR, the TCRdb table keeps only in-frame clones and is missing some. V and J calls and clone size follow that table, whereas D and trimming were derived from the DNA. The data hold tens of thousands of clones, with around 89% observed a single time. The TCR comes from a man aged 65 to 85 with active or convalescent COVID-19. The source material was peripheral blood. The chain combines TRBV7-9 with TRBJ1-6; TRBD1 matches at 8 bases. The CDR3: CASSFPGQASPLHF. The CDR3 nucleotides are TGTGCCAGCAGCTTCCCGGGACAGGCCTCACCCCTCCACTTT.